Given below is one T cell receptor (beta chain) in context. Germline CDR1 reads LNHDA; CDR2 reads SQIVND (reference sequence). V was trimmed by 7 bases and J by 2 bases, leaving 8 bases between them. This CDR3 spans 12 amino acids. These data belong to a study of shared clonotypes between healthy human individuals. TCRdb keeps only in-frame clones here, not all; method: immunoSEQ multiplex PCR. The repertoire holds more than 2 million clones, with approximately 95% as singletons. Positive CCR7 selection of CD45RO-negative cells yielded the naive CD8 cells, and terminally differentiated effector memory CD45RA+ cells were excluded.

Material for sequencing was naive CD8+ T cells sorted from blood. The chain joins TRBV19 to TRBJ1-2; no clear D. This clonotype was obtained from a man younger than 35 in good health. DNA of the CDR3: TGTGCCAGTACTGGGTTCAACTATGGCTACACCTTC. Its translation is CASTGFNYGYTF.